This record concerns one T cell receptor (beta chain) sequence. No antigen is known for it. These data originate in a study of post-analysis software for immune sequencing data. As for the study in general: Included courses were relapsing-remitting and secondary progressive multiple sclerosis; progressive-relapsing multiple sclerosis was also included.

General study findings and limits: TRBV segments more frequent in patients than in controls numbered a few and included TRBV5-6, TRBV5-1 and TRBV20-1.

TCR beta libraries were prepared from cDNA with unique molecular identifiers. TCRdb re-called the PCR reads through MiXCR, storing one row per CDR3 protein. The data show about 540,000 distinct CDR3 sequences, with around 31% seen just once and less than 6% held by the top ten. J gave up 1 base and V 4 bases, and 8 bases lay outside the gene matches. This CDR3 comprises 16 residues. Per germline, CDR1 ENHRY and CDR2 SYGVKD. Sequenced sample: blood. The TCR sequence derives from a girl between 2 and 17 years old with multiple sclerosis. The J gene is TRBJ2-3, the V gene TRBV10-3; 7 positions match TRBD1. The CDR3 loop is CAISGNRGSGTDTQYF. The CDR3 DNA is TGTGCCATCAGTGGGAACAGGGGAAGCGGCACAGATACGCAGTATTTT.